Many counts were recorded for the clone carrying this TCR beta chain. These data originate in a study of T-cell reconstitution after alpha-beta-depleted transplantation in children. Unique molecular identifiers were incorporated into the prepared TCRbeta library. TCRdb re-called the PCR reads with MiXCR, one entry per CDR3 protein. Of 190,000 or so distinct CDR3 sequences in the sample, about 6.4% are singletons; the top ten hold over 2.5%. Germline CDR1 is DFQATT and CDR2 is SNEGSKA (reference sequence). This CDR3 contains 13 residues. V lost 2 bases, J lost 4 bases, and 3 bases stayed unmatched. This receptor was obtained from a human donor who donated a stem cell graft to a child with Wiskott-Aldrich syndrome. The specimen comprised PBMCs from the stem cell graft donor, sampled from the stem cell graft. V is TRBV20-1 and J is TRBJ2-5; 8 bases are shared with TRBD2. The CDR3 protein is CSARYLAGETQYF. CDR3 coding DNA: TGCAGTGCTAGATACCTAGCGGGAGAGACCCAGTACTTC.